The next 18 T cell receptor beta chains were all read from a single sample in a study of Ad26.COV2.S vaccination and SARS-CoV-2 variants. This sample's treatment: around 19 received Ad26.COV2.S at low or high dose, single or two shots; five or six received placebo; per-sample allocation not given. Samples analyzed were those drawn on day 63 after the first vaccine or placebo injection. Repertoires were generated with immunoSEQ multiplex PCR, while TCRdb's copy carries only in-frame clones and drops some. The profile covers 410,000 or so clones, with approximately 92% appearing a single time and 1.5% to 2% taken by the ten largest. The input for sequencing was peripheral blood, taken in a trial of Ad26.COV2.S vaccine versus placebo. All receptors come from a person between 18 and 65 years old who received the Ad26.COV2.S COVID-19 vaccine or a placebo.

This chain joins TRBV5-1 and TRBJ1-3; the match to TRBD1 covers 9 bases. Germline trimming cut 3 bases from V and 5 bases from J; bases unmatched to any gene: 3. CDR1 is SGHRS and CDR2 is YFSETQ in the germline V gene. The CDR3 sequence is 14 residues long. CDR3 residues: CASSSGQGRNTIYF. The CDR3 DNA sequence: TGCGCCAGCAGCTCCGGACAGGGGAGAAACACCATATATTTT.

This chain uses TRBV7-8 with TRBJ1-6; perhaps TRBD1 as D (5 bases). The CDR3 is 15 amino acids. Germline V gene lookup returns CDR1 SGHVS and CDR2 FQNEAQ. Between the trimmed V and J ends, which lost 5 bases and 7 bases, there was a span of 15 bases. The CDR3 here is CASSIRDGKNSPLHF. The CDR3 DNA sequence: TGTGCCAGCAGCATCCGGGACGGGAAGAATTCACCCCTCCACTTT.

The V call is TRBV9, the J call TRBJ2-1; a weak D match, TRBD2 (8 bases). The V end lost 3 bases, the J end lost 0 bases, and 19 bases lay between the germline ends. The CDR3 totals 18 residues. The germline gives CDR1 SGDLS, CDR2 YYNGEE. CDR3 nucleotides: TGTGCCAGCAGCGCAGCGACAGGGACTAGGAGCTCCTACAATGAGCAGTTCTTC. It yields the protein CASSAATGTRSSYNEQFF.

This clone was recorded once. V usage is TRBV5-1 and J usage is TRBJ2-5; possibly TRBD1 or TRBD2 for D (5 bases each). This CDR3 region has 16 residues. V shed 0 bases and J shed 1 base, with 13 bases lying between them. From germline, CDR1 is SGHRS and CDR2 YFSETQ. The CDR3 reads CASSLDEGMSQETQYF. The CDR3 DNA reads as TGCGCCAGCAGCTTGGATGAGGGGATGAGCCAAGAGACCCAGTACTTC.

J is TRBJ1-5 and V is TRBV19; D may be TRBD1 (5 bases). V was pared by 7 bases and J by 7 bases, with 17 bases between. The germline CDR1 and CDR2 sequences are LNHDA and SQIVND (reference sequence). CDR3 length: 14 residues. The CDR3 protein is CASKVGRGRQPQHF. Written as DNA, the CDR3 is TGTGCCAGTAAAGTTGGGAGGGGTCGGCAGCCCCAGCATTTT. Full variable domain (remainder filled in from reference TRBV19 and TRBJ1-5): DGGITQSPKYLFRKEGQNVTLSCEQNLNHDAMYWYRQDPGQGLRLIYYSQIVNDFQKGDIAEGYSVSREKKESFPLTVTSAQKNPTAFYLCASKVGRGRQPQHFGDGTRLSIL.

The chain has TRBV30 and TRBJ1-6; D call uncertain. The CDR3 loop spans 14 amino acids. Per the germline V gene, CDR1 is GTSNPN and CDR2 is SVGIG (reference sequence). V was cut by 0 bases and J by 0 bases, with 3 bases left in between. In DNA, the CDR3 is TGTGCCTGGAGTGTGAGCTCCTATAATTCACCCCTCCACTTT. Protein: CAWSVSSYNSPLHF.

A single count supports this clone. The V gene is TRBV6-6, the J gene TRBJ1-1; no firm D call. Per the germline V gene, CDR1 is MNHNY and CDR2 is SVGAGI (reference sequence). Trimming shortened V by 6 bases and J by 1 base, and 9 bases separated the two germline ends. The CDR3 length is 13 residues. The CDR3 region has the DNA TGTGCCAGCAGCAAGCATGAGAACACTGAAGCTTTCTTT. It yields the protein CASSKHENTEAFF.

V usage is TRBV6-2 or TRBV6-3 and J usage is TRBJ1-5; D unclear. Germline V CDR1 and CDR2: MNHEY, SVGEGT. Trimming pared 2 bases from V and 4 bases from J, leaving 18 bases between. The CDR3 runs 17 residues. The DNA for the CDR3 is TGTGCCAGCAGTTACGAAGGGAAAGGTCTTACGAATCAGCCCCAGCATTTT. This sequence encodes CASSYEGKGLTNQPQHF.

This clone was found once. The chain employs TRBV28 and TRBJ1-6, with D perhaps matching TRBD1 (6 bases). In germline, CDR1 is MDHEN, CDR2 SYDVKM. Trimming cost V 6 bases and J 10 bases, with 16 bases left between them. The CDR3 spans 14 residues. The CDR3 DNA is TGTGCCAGCAGCGCAGGACAGCTGGGGTCACCCCTCCACTTT. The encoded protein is CASSAGQLGSPLHF.

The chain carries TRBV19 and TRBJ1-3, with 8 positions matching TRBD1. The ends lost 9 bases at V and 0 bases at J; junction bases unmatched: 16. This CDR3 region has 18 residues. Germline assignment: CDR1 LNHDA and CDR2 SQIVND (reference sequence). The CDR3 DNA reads TGTGCCAGACGACGGACAGGGTCTTGCTCCTACTCTGGAAACACCATATATTTT. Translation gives CARRRTGSCSYSGNTIYF.

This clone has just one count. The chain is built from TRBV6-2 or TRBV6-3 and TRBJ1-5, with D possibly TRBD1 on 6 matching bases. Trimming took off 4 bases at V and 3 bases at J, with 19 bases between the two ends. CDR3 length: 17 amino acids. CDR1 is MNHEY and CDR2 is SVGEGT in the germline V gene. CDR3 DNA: TGTGCCAGCAGTTTGAGGGGTTGGGACACGGACAATCAGCCCCAGCATTTT. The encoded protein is CASSLRGWDTDNQPQHF.

DNA of the CDR3: TGCAGCGTTGTCCTGGGGATCCATGACTCCTACGAGCAGTACTTC. As protein: CSVVLGIHDSYEQYF. The gene calls are TRBV29-1 and TRBJ2-7; D gene unclear. CDR3 size: 15 residues. Germline lookup yields CDR1 SQVTM and CDR2 ANQGSEA. V lost 4 bases, J lost 0 bases, and 16 bases lay in between.

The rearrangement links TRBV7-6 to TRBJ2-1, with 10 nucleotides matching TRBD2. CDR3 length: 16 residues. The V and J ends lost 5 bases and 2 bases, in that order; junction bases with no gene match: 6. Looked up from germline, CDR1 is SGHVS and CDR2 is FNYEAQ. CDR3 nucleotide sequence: TGTGCCAGCAGCAAAGCTAGCGGGGGCCCCTACAATGAGCAGTTCTTC. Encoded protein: CASSKASGGPYNEQFF.

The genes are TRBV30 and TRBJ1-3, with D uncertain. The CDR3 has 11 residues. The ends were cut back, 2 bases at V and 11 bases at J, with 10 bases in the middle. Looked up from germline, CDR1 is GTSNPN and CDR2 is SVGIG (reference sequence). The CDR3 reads CAWSTEVPIYF. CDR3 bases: TGTGCCTGGAGTACAGAAGTCCCCATATATTTT.

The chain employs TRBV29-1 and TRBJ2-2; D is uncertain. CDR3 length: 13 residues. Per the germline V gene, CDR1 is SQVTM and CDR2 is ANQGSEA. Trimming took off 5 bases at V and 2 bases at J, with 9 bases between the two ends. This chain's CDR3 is CSVRLVNTGELFF. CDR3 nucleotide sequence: TGCAGCGTTCGCCTCGTAAACACCGGGGAGCTGTTTTTT.

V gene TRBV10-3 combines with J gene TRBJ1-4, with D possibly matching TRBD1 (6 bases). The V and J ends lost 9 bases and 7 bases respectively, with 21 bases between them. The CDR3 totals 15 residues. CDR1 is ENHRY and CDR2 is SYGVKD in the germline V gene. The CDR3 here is CAISEQGLRGEKLFF. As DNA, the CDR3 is TGTGCCATATCTGAACAGGGACTTCGGGGTGAAAAACTGTTTTTT.

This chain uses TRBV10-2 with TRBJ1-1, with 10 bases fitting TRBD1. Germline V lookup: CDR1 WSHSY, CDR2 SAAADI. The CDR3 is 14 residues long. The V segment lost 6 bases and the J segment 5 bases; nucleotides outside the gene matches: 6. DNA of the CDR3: TGCGCCAGCAGCGGGACAGGGGAATGGACTGAAGCTTTCTTT. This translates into CASSGTGEWTEAFF.

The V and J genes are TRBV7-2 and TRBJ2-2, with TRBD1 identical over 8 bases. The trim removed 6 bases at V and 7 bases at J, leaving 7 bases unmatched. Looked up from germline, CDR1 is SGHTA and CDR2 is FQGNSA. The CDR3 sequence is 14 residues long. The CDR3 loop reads CASRPTGVGGELFF. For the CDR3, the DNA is TGTGCCAGCAGACCGACAGGGGTTGGCGGGGAGCTGTTTTTT.